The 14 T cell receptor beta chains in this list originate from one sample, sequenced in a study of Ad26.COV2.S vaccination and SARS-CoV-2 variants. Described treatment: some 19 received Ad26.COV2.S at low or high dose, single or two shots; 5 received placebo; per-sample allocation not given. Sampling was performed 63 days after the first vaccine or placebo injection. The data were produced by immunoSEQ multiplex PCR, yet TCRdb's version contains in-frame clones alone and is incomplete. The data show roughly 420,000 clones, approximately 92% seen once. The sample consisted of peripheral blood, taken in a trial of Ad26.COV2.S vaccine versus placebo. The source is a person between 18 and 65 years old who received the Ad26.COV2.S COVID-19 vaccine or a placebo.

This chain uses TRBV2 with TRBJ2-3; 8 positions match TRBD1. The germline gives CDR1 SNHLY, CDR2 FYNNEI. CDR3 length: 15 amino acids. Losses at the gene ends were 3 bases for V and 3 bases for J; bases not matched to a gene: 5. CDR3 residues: CASSDRQGATDTQYF. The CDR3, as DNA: TGTGCCAGCAGTGATCGGCAGGGGGCTACAGATACGCAGTATTTT.

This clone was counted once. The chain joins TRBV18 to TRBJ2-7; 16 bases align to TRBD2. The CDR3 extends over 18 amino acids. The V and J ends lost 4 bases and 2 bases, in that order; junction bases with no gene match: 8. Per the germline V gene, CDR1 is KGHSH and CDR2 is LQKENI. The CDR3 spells CASSQGLAGGPSTYEQYV. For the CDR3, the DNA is TGTGCCAGCTCACAGGGACTAGCGGGAGGGCCCAGCACCTACGAGCAGTACGTC.

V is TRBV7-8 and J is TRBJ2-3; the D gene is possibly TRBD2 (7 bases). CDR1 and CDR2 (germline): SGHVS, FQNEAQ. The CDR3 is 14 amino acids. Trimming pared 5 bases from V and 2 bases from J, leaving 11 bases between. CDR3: CASSPGGHTDTQYF. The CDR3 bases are TGTGCCAGCAGCCCCGGGGGGCACACAGATACGCAGTATTTT.

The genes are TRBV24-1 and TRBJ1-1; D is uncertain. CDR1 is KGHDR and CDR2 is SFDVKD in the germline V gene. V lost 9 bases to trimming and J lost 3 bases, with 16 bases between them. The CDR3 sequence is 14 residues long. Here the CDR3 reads CATSISGGDTEAFF. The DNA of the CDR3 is TGTGCCACCTCCATTTCGGGTGGAGACACTGAAGCTTTCTTT.

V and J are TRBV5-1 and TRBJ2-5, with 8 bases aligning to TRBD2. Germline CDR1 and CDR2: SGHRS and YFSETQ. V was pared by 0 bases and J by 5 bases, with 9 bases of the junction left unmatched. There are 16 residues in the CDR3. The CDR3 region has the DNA TGCGCCAGCAGCTTGGGAGATGCGGGAGGATGGGAGACCCAGTACTTC. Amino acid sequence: CASSLGDAGGWETQYF.

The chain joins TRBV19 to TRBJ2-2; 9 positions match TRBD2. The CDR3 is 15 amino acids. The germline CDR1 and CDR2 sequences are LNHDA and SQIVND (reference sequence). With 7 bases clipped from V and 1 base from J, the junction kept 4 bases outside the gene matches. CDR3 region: CASKLAGVNTGELFF. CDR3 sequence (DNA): TGTGCCAGTAAACTAGCGGGCGTGAACACCGGGGAGCTGTTTTTT.

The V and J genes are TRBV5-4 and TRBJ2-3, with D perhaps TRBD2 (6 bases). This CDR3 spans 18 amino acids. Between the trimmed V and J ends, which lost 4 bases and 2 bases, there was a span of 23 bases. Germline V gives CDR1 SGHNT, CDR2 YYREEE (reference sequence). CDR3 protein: CASSPAANRDSNTDTQYF. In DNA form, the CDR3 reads TGTGCCAGCAGCCCGGCAGCTAACCGGGACTCCAACACAGATACGCAGTATTTT.

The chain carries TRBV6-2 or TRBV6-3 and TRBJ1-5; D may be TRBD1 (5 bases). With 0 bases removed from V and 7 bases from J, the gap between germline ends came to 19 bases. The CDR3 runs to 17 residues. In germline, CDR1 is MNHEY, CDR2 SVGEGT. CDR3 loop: CASSYSLRSQRGQPQHF. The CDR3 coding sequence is TGTGCCAGCAGTTACTCCCTACGGTCCCAAAGGGGACAGCCCCAGCATTTT.

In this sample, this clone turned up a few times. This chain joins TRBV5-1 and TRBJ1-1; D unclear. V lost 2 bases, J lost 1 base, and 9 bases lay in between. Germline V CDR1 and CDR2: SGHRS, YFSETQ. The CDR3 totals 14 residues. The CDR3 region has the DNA TGCGCCAGCAGCTTACAGAGCGAGAACACTGAAGCTTTCTTT. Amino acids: CASSLQSENTEAFF.

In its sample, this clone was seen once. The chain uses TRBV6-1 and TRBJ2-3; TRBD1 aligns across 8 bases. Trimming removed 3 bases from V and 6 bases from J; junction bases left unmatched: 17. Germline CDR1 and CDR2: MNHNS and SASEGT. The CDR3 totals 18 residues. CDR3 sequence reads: CASSDLYTRTGYGDTQYF. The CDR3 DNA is TGTGCCAGCAGTGACTTATATACTAGGACAGGGTATGGCGATACGCAGTATTTT.

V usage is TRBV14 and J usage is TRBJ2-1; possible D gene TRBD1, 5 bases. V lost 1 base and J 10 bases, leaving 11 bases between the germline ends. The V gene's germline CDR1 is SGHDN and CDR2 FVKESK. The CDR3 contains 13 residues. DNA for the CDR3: TGTGCCAGCAGCCAAGTCTTACGGACAGAGCAGTTCTTC. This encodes CASSQVLRTEQFF.

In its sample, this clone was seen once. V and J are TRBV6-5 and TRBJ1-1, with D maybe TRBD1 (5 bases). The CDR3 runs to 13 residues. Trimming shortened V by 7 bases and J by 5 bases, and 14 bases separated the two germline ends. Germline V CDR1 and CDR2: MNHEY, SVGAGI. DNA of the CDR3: TGTGCCAGCACTGCGGACGAGGGGACTGAAGCTTTCTTT. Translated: CASTADEGTEAFF.

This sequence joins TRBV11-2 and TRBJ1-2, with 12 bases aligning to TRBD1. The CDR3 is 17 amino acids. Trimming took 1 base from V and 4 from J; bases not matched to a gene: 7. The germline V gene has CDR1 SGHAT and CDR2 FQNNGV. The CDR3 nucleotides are TGTGCCAGCAGCTTAGTGGGACAGGGGGCGGACATCTATGGCTACACCTTC. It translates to CASSLVGQGADIYGYTF.

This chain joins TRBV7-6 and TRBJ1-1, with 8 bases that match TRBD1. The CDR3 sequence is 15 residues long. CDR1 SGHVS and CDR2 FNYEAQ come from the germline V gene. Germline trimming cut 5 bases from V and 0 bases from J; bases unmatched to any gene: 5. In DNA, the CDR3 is TGTGCCAGCAGCACGTACAGGGGGATGAACACTGAAGCTTTCTTT. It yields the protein CASSTYRGMNTEAFF.